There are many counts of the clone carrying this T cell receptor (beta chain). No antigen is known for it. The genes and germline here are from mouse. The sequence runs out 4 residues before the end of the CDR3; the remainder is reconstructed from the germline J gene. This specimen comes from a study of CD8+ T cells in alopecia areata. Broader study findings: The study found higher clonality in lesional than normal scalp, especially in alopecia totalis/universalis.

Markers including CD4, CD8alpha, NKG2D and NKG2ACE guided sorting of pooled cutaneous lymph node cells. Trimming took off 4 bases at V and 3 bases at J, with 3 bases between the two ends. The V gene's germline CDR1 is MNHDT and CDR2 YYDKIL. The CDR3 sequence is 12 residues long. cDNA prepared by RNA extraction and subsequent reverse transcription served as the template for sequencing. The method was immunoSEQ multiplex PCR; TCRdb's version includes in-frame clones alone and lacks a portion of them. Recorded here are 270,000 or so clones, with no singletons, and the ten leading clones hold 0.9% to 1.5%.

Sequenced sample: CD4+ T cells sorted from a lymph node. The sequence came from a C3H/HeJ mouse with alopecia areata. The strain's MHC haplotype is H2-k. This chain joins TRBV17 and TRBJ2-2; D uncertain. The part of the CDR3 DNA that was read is TGTGCTAGCAGTACATACACCGGG. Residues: CASSTYTG. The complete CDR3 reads CASSTYTGQLYF.